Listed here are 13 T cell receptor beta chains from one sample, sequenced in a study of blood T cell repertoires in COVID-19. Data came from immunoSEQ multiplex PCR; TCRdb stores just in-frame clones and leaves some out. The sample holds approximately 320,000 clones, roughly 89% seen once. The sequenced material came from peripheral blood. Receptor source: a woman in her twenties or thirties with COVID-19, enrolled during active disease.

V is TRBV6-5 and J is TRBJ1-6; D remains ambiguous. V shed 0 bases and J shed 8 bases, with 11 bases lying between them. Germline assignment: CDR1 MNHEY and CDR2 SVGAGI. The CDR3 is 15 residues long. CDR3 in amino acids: CASSYSTRLYSPLHF. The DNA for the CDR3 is TGTGCCAGCAGTTACTCTACTAGGTTGTATTCACCCCTCCACTTT.

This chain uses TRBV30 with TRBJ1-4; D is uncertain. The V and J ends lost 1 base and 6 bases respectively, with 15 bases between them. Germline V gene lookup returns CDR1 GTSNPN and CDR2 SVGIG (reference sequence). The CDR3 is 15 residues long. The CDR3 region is CAWSGRGLEDEKLFF. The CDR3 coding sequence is TGTGCCTGGAGTGGGAGAGGCCTTGAGGATGAAAAACTGTTTTTT.

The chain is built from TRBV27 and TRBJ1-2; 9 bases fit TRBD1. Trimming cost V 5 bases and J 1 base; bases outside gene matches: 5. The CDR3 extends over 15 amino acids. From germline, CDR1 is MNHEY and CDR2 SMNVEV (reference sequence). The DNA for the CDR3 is TGTGCCAGCAGTCTAACAGGGGGCCTTAACTATGGCTACACCTTC. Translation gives CASSLTGGLNYGYTF.

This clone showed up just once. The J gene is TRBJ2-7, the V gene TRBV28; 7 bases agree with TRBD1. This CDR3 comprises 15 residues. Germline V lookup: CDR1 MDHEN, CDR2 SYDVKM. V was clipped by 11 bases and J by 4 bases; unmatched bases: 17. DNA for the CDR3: TGTGCCGCACAGGGGACGCTCATCCCCTTTTACGAGCAGTACTTC. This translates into CAAQGTLIPFYEQYF.

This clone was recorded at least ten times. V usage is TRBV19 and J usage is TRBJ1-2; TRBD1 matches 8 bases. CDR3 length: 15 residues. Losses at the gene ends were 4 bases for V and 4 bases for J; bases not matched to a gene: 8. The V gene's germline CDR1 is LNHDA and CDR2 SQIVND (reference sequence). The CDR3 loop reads CASSTGQVVRYGYTF. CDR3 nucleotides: TGTGCCAGTAGTACGGGACAGGTGGTGCGCTATGGCTACACCTTC.

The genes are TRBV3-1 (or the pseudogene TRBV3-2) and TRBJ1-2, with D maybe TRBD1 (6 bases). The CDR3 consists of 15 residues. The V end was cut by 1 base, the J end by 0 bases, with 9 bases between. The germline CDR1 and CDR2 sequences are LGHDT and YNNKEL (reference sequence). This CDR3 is CASSQGQAPNYGYTF. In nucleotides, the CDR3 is TGTGCCAGCAGCCAAGGACAGGCGCCTAACTATGGCTACACCTTC.

CDR3 coding DNA: TGTGCCAGCAACCGACTGACTAGCGGGGACTACAATGAGCAGTTCTTC. Its translation is CASNRLTSGDYNEQFF. The chain recombines TRBV2 with TRBJ2-1; 11 bases agree with TRBD2. Germline V CDR1 and CDR2: SNHLY, FYNNEI. The CDR3 contains 16 residues. The trim removed 7 bases at V and 3 bases at J, leaving 8 bases unmatched.

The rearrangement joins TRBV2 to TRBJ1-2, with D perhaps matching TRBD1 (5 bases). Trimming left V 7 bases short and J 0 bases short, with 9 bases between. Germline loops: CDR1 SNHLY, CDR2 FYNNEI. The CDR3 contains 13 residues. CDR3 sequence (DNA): TGTGCCAGCATCCCGGGGGCTAACTATGGCTACACCTTC. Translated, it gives CASIPGANYGYTF.

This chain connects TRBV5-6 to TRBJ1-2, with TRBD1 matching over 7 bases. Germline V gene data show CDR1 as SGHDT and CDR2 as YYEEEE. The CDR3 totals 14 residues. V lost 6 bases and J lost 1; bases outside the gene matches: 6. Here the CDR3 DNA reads TGTGCCAGCACCGAGACAGGGAGTAACTATGGCTACACCTTC. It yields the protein CASTETGSNYGYTF.

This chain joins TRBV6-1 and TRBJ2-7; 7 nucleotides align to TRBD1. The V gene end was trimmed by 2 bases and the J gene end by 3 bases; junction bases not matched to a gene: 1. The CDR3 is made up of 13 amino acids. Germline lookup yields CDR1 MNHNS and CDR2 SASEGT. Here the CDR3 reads CASSERQGYEQYF. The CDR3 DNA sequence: TGTGCCAGCAGTGAACGACAGGGCTACGAGCAGTACTTC.

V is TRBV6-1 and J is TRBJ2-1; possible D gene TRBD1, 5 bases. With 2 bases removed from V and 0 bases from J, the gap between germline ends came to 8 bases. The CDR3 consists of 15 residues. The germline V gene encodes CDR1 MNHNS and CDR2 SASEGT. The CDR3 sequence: CASSEQGSSYNEQFF. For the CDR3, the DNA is TGTGCCAGCAGTGAACAGGGTTCCTCCTACAATGAGCAGTTCTTC.

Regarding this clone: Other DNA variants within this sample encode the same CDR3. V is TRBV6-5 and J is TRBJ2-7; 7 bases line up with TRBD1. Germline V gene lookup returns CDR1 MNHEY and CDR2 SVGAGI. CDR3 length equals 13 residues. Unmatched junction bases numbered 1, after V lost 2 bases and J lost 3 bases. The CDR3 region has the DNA TGTGCCAGCAGTTACAACAGGGGCTACGAGCAGTACTTC. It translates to CASSYNRGYEQYF.

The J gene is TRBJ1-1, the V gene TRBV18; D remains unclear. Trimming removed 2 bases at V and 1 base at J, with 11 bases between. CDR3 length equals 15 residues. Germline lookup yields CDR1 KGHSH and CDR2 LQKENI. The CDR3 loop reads CASSPAQMQNTEAFF. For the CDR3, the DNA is TGTGCCAGCTCACCAGCCCAGATGCAGAACACTGAAGCTTTCTTT.